The clone carrying this T cell receptor (beta chain) was counted at least ten times. Isolation of naive CD8 T cells was achieved by sorting on a CD8+CD4-CCR7+CD45RA+ phenotype. TCRdb processed the PCR reads anew with MiXCR; each CDR3 protein has one entry. The sample consists of about 640,000 distinct CDR3 sequences, about 20% of them appearing once. The V end lost 3 bases, the J end lost 2 bases, and 14 bases lay between the germline ends. This CDR3 has 14 residues. Germline V lookup: CDR1 DFQATT, CDR2 SNEGSKA (reference sequence). These data originate in a study of molecular identifiers for immune sequencing clone quantification.

The specimen was naive CD8+ T cells from blood, with Jurkat cell RNA spiked in. Subset: FACS-sorted CD8+CD4-CCR7+CD45RA+ naive T cells. The clonotype was recovered from a human donor in good health. Some libraries in this study had Jurkat cell RNA spiked in. V and J are TRBV20-1 and TRBJ2-7, with D perhaps matching TRBD2 (6 bases). As DNA, the CDR3 is TGCAGTGCTAGTGAGGACTACGGGGCCTACGAGCAGTACTTC. Encoded protein: CSASEDYGAYEQYF.